This T cell receptor (beta chain) was documented in a study of OX40 agonist ivuxolimab in advanced cancers. Study in general: Antecedent anti-PD-1, anti-PD-L1 or anti-CTLA-4 therapy was permissible, with roughly 36% having received some. Study-wide findings and caveats: The CD4+ and CD8+ T cells in the blood had expanded clonally by week 6 at 0.1 to 3.0 mg/kg. Normalized expansion of T-cell clones was also low for some nonresponders.

Repertoires were generated with immunoSEQ multiplex PCR, while TCRdb's copy carries only in-frame clones and drops some. The table includes some 70,000 clones, 70% to 90% detected once. Worth noting for this clone: The antigen remains unidentified.

The sampling schedule covered blood at baseline, cycle 4 day 1, and cycle 7 day 1. This CDR3 comprises 11 residues. CDR1 and CDR2 (germline): SNHLY, FYNNEI. Trimming pared 7 bases from V and 4 bases from J, leaving 5 bases between. The receptor was derived from an adult with an advanced solid tumor such as melanoma, head and neck, liver or kidney cancer. The rearrangement uses TRBV2 and TRBJ2-1; no reliable D call. Specimen: CD4+ or CD8+ T cells sorted from blood, collected in a trial of the OX40 agonist ivuxolimab. CDR3 region: CASTGYNEQFF. The CDR3 nucleotides read TGTGCCAGCACTGGGTACAATGAGCAGTTCTTC.